Below are 24 T cell receptor beta chains sequenced from a single sample in a study of cytomegalovirus exposure and HLA in healthy donors. With 60 Vbeta and 13 Jbeta primers, the PCR was carried out. Clones were read by immunoSEQ multiplex PCR, and TCRdb kept only the in-frame ones, dropping some. This sample has more than 100,000 clones, with just over 65% found just once. What was sequenced was PBMCs. All receptors derive from a man younger than 35 in good health and CMV-seronegative.

The V gene is TRBV19, the J gene TRBJ1-2; D unresolved. This CDR3 is 13 amino acids long. Trimming removed 1 base from V and 6 bases from J, with 9 bases in between. Germline loops: CDR1 LNHDA, CDR2 SQIVND (reference sequence). Here the CDR3 reads CASSIGGGDGYTF. Written as DNA, the CDR3 is TGTGCCAGTAGTATAGGGGGAGGAGATGGCTACACCTTC.

This clone was counted between two and nine times. The V call is TRBV5-4, the J call TRBJ2-5; D ambiguous. Deletions cut 0 bases from V and 5 bases from J, with 8 bases between. The germline V gene encodes CDR1 SGHNT and CDR2 YYREEE (reference sequence). This CDR3 contains 13 residues. The CDR3 sequence is CASSLGASETQYF. CDR3 in DNA: TGTGCCAGCAGCTTGGGTGCGTCGGAGACCCAGTACTTC.

This chain connects TRBV2 to TRBJ1-2; 11 bases align to TRBD1. This CDR3 spans 16 amino acids. CDR1 SNHLY and CDR2 FYNNEI come from the germline V gene. The V and J ends lost 3 bases and 5 bases, in that order; junction bases with no gene match: 8. The DNA of the CDR3 is TGTGCCAGCAGTGAGGGGACAGGGGGTTCGACTTATGGCTACACCTTC. Translated: CASSEGTGGSTYGYTF.

This clone was picked up a small number of times. The V and J genes are TRBV6-6 and TRBJ2-7, with a weak D call TRBD2 (6 bases). Germline-derived CDR1 and CDR2 are MNHNY and SVGAGI (reference sequence). V was cut by 2 bases and J by 12 bases, with 11 bases left in between. The CDR3 loop spans 11 amino acids. This CDR3 reads CASSYNGGWYF. The CDR3 DNA reads TGTGCCAGCAGTTACAACGGGGGATGGTACTTC.

This clone has more than one count but fewer than ten. This chain links TRBV10-1 with TRBJ1-1; D is ambiguous. Germline CDR1 reads WNHNN; CDR2 reads SYGVQD (reference sequence). V shed 7 bases and J shed 9 bases, with 18 bases lying between them. The CDR3 is 13 residues long. CDR3 nucleotide sequence: TGCGCCAGCATGGGCGCGGGTGGGAGAAAAGCTTTCTTT. It is translated as CASMGAGGRKAFF.

This chain joins TRBV11-2 and TRBJ1-5; TRBD1 matches 7 bases. V lost 5 bases and J lost 5; bases outside the gene matches: 6. This CDR3 is 14 amino acids long. Germline V gene lookup returns CDR1 SGHAT and CDR2 FQNNGV. The CDR3 sequence is CASSVTGADQPQHF. In DNA form, the CDR3 reads TGTGCCAGCAGCGTCACAGGGGCAGATCAGCCCCAGCATTTT.

The rearrangement uses TRBV2 and TRBJ2-7; a possible D gene is TRBD1 (5 bases). V was trimmed by 6 bases and J by 5 bases, leaving 11 bases between them. The CDR3 has 12 residues. CDR1 SNHLY and CDR2 FYNNEI come from the germline V gene. As DNA, the CDR3 is TGTGCCAGCAGGCTTACAGGAAACGAGCAGTACTTC. Amino acid sequence: CASRLTGNEQYF.

The J gene is TRBJ2-1, the V gene TRBV9; 12 bases align to TRBD2. V lost 4 bases, J lost 8 bases, and 10 bases stayed unmatched. In germline, CDR1 is SGDLS, CDR2 YYNGEE. This CDR3 has 16 amino acids. DNA of the CDR3: TGTGCCAGCAGCCCATGGACTAGCGGGAATGTCGATGAGCAGTTCTTC. Amino acid sequence: CASSPWTSGNVDEQFF. The full variable domain, with the rest looked up from reference TRBV9 and TRBJ2-1, is DSGVTQTPKHLITATGQRVTLRCSPRSGDLSVYWYQQSLDQGLQFLIQYYNGEERAKGNILERFSAQQFPDLHSELNLSSLELGDSALYFCASSPWTSGNVDEQFFGPGTRLTVL.

This chain links TRBV28 with TRBJ2-7, with D tentatively TRBD1 (6 bases). This CDR3 is 12 amino acids long. Germline CDR1 MDHEN, CDR2 SYDVKM. V lost 6 bases and J lost 3, with 9 bases in between. In DNA form, the CDR3 reads TGTGCCAGCAGAGGACAGTTCTACGAGCAGTACTTC. Translation gives CASRGQFYEQYF.

The chain couples TRBV30 to TRBJ1-2; D is unclear. This CDR3 has 12 residues. V dropped 2 bases and J dropped 7 bases, with 11 bases sitting between them. Germline V gives CDR1 GTSNPN, CDR2 SVGIG (reference sequence). CDR3 in amino acids: CAWSRPSGGYTF. CDR3 coding DNA: TGTGCCTGGAGTCGACCGTCGGGTGGCTACACCTTC.

The CDR3 region has the DNA TGTGCCAGCAGTGGATTTAGTTGGTCCTACGAGCAGTACTTC. Translation gives CASSGFSWSYEQYF. The chain carries TRBV25-1 and TRBJ2-5, with D unclear. The closer fit of TRBJ2-7 to the DNA end suggests the J call may be wrong. CDR3 length: 14 residues. Germline values: CDR1 MGHDK, CDR2 SYGVNS.

The rearrangement uses TRBV4-3 and TRBJ2-7, with 10 bases that match TRBD1. The germline V gene has CDR1 LGHNA and CDR2 YSLEER. Trimming at V came to 0 bases and at J to 1 base, leaving 9 bases not matched to a gene. This CDR3 region has 18 residues. This CDR3 reads CASSQELPTGGRSYEQYF. CDR3 DNA: TGCGCCAGCAGCCAAGAACTACCGACAGGGGGCCGTTCCTACGAGCAGTACTTC.

Worth noting for this clone: At one end, the junction sequence differs from germline, possibly due to a read error. This chain links TRBV5-1 with TRBJ1-2, with a possible D match to TRBD1 (6 bases). Germline V gene data show CDR1 as SGHRS and CDR2 as YFSETQ. This CDR3 is built from 15 residues. This CDR3 is CSSSPAGQTNYGYTF. The CDR3 DNA is TGCTCCAGCAGCCCCGCCGGACAGACCAACTATGGCTACACCTTC.

In its sample, this clone was seen once. This chain joins TRBV5-1 and TRBJ2-7, with D tentatively TRBD1 (5 bases). The CDR3 is 15 amino acids. Trimming left V 3 bases short and J 0 bases short, with 13 bases between. Germline loops: CDR1 SGHRS, CDR2 YFSETQ. CDR3 nucleotide sequence: TGCGCCAGCAGCTCGCGACAGCGTTTCTCCTACGAGCAGTACTTC. Translation: CASSSRQRFSYEQYF.

A single count supports this clone. This rearrangement joins TRBV19 to TRBJ1-2; TRBD1 matches at 7 bases. The germline V gene encodes CDR1 LNHDA and CDR2 SQIVND (reference sequence). This CDR3 is built from 16 residues. Trimming took 7 bases from V and 0 from J; bases not matched to a gene: 11. This CDR3 reads CASTDAGQPTNYGYTF. CDR3 coding DNA: TGTGCCAGTACCGACGCGGGACAGCCGACTAACTATGGCTACACCTTC.

The chain recombines TRBV27 with TRBJ2-3; 13 bases are shared with TRBD2. With 2 bases clipped from V and 8 bases from J, the junction kept 4 bases outside the gene matches. Germline CDR1 is MNHEY and CDR2 is SMNVEV (reference sequence). The CDR3 consists of 15 residues. Here the CDR3 reads CASSLPGLAGSTQYF. The CDR3 DNA reads TGTGCCAGCAGTTTACCGGGACTAGCGGGGTCTACGCAGTATTTT.

This CDR3 is CASSYLEGASSYEQYF. CDR3 DNA: TGTGCCAGCAGCTACCTCGAGGGGGCCTCCTCCTACGAGCAGTACTTC. The rearrangement links TRBV7-8 to TRBJ2-7; 7 nucleotides match TRBD1. There are 16 residues in the CDR3. V dropped 4 bases and J dropped 0; count of bases not matched to a gene: 9. CDR1 and CDR2 from the germline V gene are SGHVS and FQNEAQ.

The J gene is TRBJ1-2, the V gene TRBV11-2, with D unresolved. The germline V gene has CDR1 SGHAT and CDR2 FQNNGV. There are 13 residues in the CDR3. V lost 2 bases to trimming and J lost 1 base, with 5 bases between them. This chain's CDR3 is CASSLKSNYGYTF. CDR3 bases: TGTGCCAGCAGCTTAAAGAGTAACTATGGCTACACCTTC.

The chain is built from TRBV14 and TRBJ2-7, with a tentative D call TRBD2 (5 bases). The CDR3 loop spans 16 amino acids. V lost 4 bases and J lost 3, with 19 bases in between. Germline V lookup: CDR1 SGHDN, CDR2 FVKESK. The CDR3 DNA sequence: TGTGCCAGCAGCCGGTTGATGAGAGGGAAGGGCTACGAGCAGTACTTC. Amino acid sequence: CASSRLMRGKGYEQYF.

The V call is TRBV19, the J call TRBJ1-2, with 8 bases that match TRBD1. V gave up 6 bases and J gave up 0 bases; unmatched junction bases: 3. This CDR3 spans 14 amino acids. From germline, CDR1 is LNHDA and CDR2 SQIVND (reference sequence). In DNA, the CDR3 is TGTGCCAGTAGCAGGGACAGGCCTAACTATGGCTACACCTTC. It specifies CASSRDRPNYGYTF. Full variable domain (rest looked up from reference TRBV19 and TRBJ1-2): DGGITQSPKYLFRKEGQNVTLSCEQNLNHDAMYWYRQDPGQGLRLIYYSQIVNDFQKGDIAEGYSVSREKKESFPLTVTSAQKNPTAFYLCASSRDRPNYGYTFGSGTRLTVV.

In the case of this clone: This sample includes further DNA sequences coding for the same CDR3. The chain has TRBV5-6 and TRBJ2-3, with D possibly TRBD2 on 6 matching bases. CDR1 is SGHDT and CDR2 is YYEEEE in the germline V gene. V dropped 0 bases and J dropped 0 bases, with 14 bases sitting between them. The length of the CDR3 is 17 residues. CDR3 coding DNA: TGTGCCAGCAGCTTGGGTGAGACTAGGCTGAGCACAGATACGCAGTATTTT. It codes for CASSLGETRLSTDTQYF.

This clone was observed a few times. CDR3 region: CASSYAPAGNTEAFF. CDR3 bases: TGTGCCAGCAGCTATGCCCCCGCGGGGAACACTGAAGCTTTCTTT. The chain carries TRBV28 and TRBJ1-1; D unresolved. The germline gives CDR1 MDHEN, CDR2 SYDVKM. The CDR3 contains 15 residues. V lost 6 bases to trimming and J lost 1 base, with 15 bases between them. Based on the CDR3 plus reference TRBV28 and TRBJ1-1, the full variable domain is DVKVTQSSRYLVKRTGEKVFLECVQDMDHENMFWYRQDPGLGLRLIYFSYDVKMKEKGDIPEGYSVSREKKERFSLILESASTNQTSMYLCASSYAPAGNTEAFFGQGTRLTVV.

The J gene is TRBJ1-2, the V gene TRBV28, with a tentative D call TRBD1 (5 bases). V lost 6 bases and J 1 base, leaving 12 bases between the germline ends. From germline, CDR1 is MDHEN and CDR2 SYDVKM. This CDR3 comprises 14 residues. The CDR3, as DNA: TGTGCCAGCAGCCTCGGGGGGGGTAACTATGGCTACACCTTC. It encodes CASSLGGGNYGYTF.

CDR3 sequence: CASSLGVGQRPDQPQHF. Here the CDR3 DNA reads TGTGCCAGCAGCTTAGGAGTGGGACAGCGGCCCGATCAGCCCCAGCATTTT. This chain joins TRBV7-8 and TRBJ1-5; 7 bases fit TRBD1. V gave up 1 base and J gave up 5 bases; unmatched junction bases: 11. This CDR3 comprises 17 residues. The germline gives CDR1 SGHVS, CDR2 FQNEAQ.